Below, 2 T cell receptor beta chains from the same sample are listed, as sequenced in a study of T cell repertoires in ileal Crohn's disease. TCRdb keeps only in-frame clones here, not all; method: immunoSEQ multiplex PCR. The repertoire holds about 10,000 clones, roughly 80% seen once, with less than 15% in the top ten. Specified time point: neoterminal ileum biopsy at postoperative endoscopy, about 6 months after surgery. Sequencing was carried out using ileal tissue. These receptors came from an adult with Crohn's disease.

This sequence joins TRBV2 and TRBJ1-5; 7 bases match TRBD1. The CDR3 totals 16 residues. J lost 0 bases, V lost 5 bases, and 7 bases had no gene match. Germline CDR1 is SNHLY and CDR2 is FYNNEI. The CDR3 nucleotides are TGTGCCAGCAGTTTAACAGGGGTAAATAGCAATCAGCCCCAGCATTTT. This encodes CASSLTGVNSNQPQHF.

This sequence joins TRBV5-1 and TRBJ1-2, with D possibly matching TRBD1 (6 bases). Germline V gene lookup returns CDR1 SGHRS and CDR2 YFSETQ. The CDR3 loop spans 12 amino acids. Trimming removed 4 bases at V and 3 bases at J, with 7 bases between. The CDR3 DNA is TGCGCCAGCAGCCCAGGGGACTATGGCTACACCTTC. It translates to CASSPGDYGYTF.